This T cell receptor (beta chain) was identified in a study of cytomegalovirus exposure and HLA in healthy donors. Study in general: In an early release, HLA-typed donors contributed some 82 million unique TCR sequences.

In germline, CDR1 is LNHDA, CDR2 SQIVND (reference sequence). The J segment lost 4 bases and the V segment lost 5 bases, leaving 3 bases of the junction unmatched. The CDR3 totals 14 residues. The study, taken as a whole, reports: A likely sequencing artifact accounted for one observed cluster of highly shared sequence variants. It was 150 to 200 TCR beta chains that were listed as cytomegalovirus-associated. In vitro assays verified that three CMV-associated chains recognized CMV antigens specifically.

With regard to this clone: Antigen: not known.

The PCR contained 60 Vbeta and 13 Jbeta primers. Here immunoSEQ multiplex PCR was the method, and the copy in TCRdb shows in-frame clones only, minus some. The sample carries 200,000 to 250,000 clones, around four fifths recorded once. V usage is TRBV19 and J usage is TRBJ1-3; 9 positions match TRBD1. This clonotype was sampled from a male donor in good health and CMV-seronegative. The sample comprised PBMCs. The CDR3 DNA is TGTGCCAGTAGTGGGGACAGGGTCGGAAACACCATATATTTT. Residues: CASSGDRVGNTIYF.